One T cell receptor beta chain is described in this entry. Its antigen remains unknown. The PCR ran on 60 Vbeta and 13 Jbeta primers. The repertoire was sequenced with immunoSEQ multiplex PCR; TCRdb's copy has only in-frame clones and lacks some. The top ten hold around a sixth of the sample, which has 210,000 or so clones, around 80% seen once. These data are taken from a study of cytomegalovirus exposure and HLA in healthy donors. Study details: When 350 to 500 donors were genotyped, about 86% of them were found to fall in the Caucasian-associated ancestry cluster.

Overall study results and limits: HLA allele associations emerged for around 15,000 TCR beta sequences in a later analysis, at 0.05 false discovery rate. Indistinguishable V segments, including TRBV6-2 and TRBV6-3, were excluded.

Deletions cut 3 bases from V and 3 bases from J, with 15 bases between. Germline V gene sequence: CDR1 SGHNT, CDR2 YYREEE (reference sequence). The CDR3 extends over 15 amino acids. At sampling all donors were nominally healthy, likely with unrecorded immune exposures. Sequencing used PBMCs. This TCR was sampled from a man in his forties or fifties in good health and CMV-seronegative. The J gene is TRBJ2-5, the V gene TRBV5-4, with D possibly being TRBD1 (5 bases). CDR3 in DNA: TGTGCCAGCAGCTCGCCCGGCCAGGGTGAAGAGACCCAGTACTTC. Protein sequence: CASSSPGQGEETQYF.